This T cell receptor (beta chain) was sequenced in a study of blood T cell repertoires in COVID-19. Study-level background: Material from acute and convalescent COVID-19 was sourced from the United States, Italy and Spain. PBMCs, B-cell-depleted T cells, or T cells provided the cDNA or gDNA that made up the material.

Seattle patients were enrolled during active infection and followed longitudinally. Original processing notes: By means of reference gene primer amplification, nucleated cell counts were estimated. Sequencing was performed with immunoSEQ multiplex PCR; in TCRdb, only in-frame clones are kept and a portion is missing. The V and J calls and clone size were taken over from that table, and D and trimming were inferred from the DNA. In the table there are about 210,000 clones, approximately 85% of which are singletons. The sequence derives from a woman aged 70-85 years with COVID-19, enrolled during active disease. Source material: peripheral blood.

CDR3 region: CASSQEGGTGRYGYTF. CDR3 bases: TGCGCCAGCAGCCAAGAAGGCGGGACAGGGCGCTATGGCTACACCTTC. V and J are TRBV4-1 and TRBJ1-2, with TRBD1 identical over 9 bases. The CDR3 sequence is 16 residues long. Germline V CDR1 and CDR2: MGHRA, YSYEKL. After removal of 0 bases from V and 4 bases from J, the junction contained 6 bases not matched to a gene.